The clone carrying this T cell receptor (beta chain) was picked up many times. The antigen remains unidentified. An end of the junction differs from the germline gene, which may be a read error. This record belongs to a study of T cells in Graves' hyperthyroidism and ophthalmopathy. Used for diagnoses were clinical symptoms, serum thyroxine and TRAb, thyroid ultrasound and orbital computed tomography. The germline V gene encodes CDR1 SGHRS and CDR2 YFSETQ. CDR3 length: 13 residues. Study results and caveats: Most thyroid clonotypes with frequency above 0.001 were detected in blood. Ophthalmopathy was told apart from stable hyperthyroidism by a 13 V-J model.

RNA transcripts yielded amplified TCR beta CDR3 regions. In the first-round RT-PCR of the TCR CDR3, the HTBI primer set was used. TCRdb used MiXCR to reprocess the multiplex PCR reads, holding one entry per CDR3 protein. The table includes about 620,000 distinct CDR3 sequences, about 16% detected once. This chain links TRBV5-1 with TRBJ1-2; perhaps TRBD1 as D (5 bases). This clonotype was obtained from a woman younger than 45 with Graves' hyperthyroidism. Sequencing was performed on blood. CDR3: CASSLEGLYGYTF. Written as DNA, the CDR3 is TGTGCCAGCAGTTTAGAGGGGCTGTATGGCTACACCTTC.